This T cell receptor (beta chain) was found in a study of STAT5B mutations in CD4+ large granular lymphocyte leukemia. Findings of the study overall: TRBV06-family usage was enriched in top patient clones (8/27) versus controls (2/35).

Points on this clone: The antigen is not known.

Germline values: CDR1 LGHNA, CDR2 YNFKEQ. The CDR3 is 16 amino acids. The trim removed 1 base at V and 3 bases at J, leaving 1 base unmatched. Method: immunoSEQ multiplex PCR; TCRdb's copy keeps in-frame clones and lacks some. There are roughly 34,000 clones in the sample; roughly 79% occur only once, and 4.4% lies in the top ten. Material: CD4+ T cells from blood buffy coats. This clonotype was obtained from a human donor in good health. V and J are TRBV4-2 and TRBJ2-1, with TRBD2 matching over 12 bases. The CDR3: CASSQVLAGGYNEQFF. In DNA form, the CDR3 reads TGTGCCAGCAGCCAAGTACTAGCGGGAGGCTACAATGAGCAGTTCTTC.